The TCR beta chain described here comes from a study of identical twins. TCRdb independently ran MiXCR on the 5' RACE reads; one entry per CDR3 protein. The sample has some 590,000 distinct CDR3 sequences; more than 9% are singletons. Study-wide findings and caveats: Models underestimated out-of-frame TCR alpha sharing in monozygotic twins.

This clonotype was detected ten times or more. Its antigen is currently unknown. Germline V gene data show CDR1 as SGHTA and CDR2 as FQGNSA. V lost 5 bases and J lost 2, with 16 bases in between. CDR3 length: 15 residues. The same sample was also studied in work on yellow fever vaccine responses in identical twins.

The sequence was obtained from a woman aged 18-29 years in good health. Sequencing input: PBMCs. The genes are TRBV7-2 and TRBJ2-7; D may be TRBD1 (6 bases). The CDR3 loop is CASSQAGAGAYEQYF. The CDR3 DNA reads TGTGCCAGCAGCCAAGCCGGGGCAGGGGCCTACGAGCAGTACTTC.